These T cell receptor beta chains were read from a single sample in a study of early stage breast cancer tumors. Only in-frame clones appear in the TCRdb table, and some are missing; sequencing was by immunoSEQ multiplex PCR. The sample has 25,000 to 30,000 clones; approximately 84% are singletons. Sequenced material: blood. These receptors were taken from a person aged 45-65 years with breast cancer. Both conserved end residues are trimmed from each CDR3. The order of the fields is V gene, J gene, CDR3 protein.

V: TRBV27
J: TRBJ2-7
CDR3: ASSLSISYEQY

V: TRBV29-1
J: TRBJ1-1
CDR3: SVVWGWMNTEAF

V: TRBV5-4
J: TRBJ2-5
CDR3: ASSLRLAETQY

V: TRBV6-5
J: TRBJ1-5
CDR3: ASSPFRGSNQPQH

V: TRBV18
J: TRBJ2-3
CDR3: ASSPPGGRTDTQY

V: TRBV6-1
J: TRBJ1-5
CDR3: ASSENNQPQH

V: TRBV29-1
J: TRBJ1-1
CDR3: SVEQTLNTEAF

V: TRBV7-9
J: TRBJ2-7
CDR3: ASSYGAAYEQY

V: TRBV7-8
J: TRBJ1-1
CDR3: ASSLKVGSEAF

V: TRBV5-1
J: TRBJ1-2
CDR3: ASSLRLGGGYT

V: TRBV9
J: TRBJ2-1
CDR3: ASSRSGVEQF

V: TRBV11-2
J: TRBJ2-7
CDR3: ASSSGLEGEQY

V: TRBV9
J: TRBJ1-2
CDR3: ASSVGDRNYGYT

V: TRBV19
J: TRBJ2-7
CDR3: ASSIVGRGLVDPREQY

V: TRBV2
J: TRBJ1-6
CDR3: ASRGEADNSPLH

V: TRBV18
J: TRBJ2-1
CDR3: ASSPPLVTSGSYEQF

V: TRBV7-6
J: TRBJ1-4
CDR3: ASSLGGAREKLF

V: TRBV19
J: TRBJ2-2
CDR3: ASSRGSSGELF

V: TRBV27
J: TRBJ2-3
CDR3: ASRRTGGRNTQY

V: TRBV6-6
J: TRBJ2-7
CDR3: ASSNDRVSYEQY

V: TRBV13
J: TRBJ2-5
CDR3: ASSLGNRGQETQY

V: TRBV7-7
J: TRBJ2-3
CDR3: ASSLVGNSKQY

V: TRBV20-1
J: TRBJ2-3
CDR3: SASSVDTQY

V: TRBV7-3
J: TRBJ1-6
CDR3: ASSPQGHSPLH

V: TRBV11-2
J: TRBJ1-2
CDR3: ASSLGGTYGYT

V: TRBV18
J: TRBJ2-1
CDR3: ASSRGSDNEQF

V: TRBV14
J: TRBJ2-1
CDR3: ASSQRQSGNEQF

V: TRBV4-3
J: TRBJ2-1
CDR3: ASSQDEWTSGTDEQF

V: TRBV28
J: TRBJ1-5
CDR3: ASSFFGQVSNQPQH

V: TRBV25-1
J: TRBJ2-1
CDR3: ASSGTRTRGSYNEQF

V: TRBV11-2
J: TRBJ2-5
CDR3: ASSFVETQY

V: TRBV27
J: TRBJ2-7
CDR3: ASTPRRVASTYEQY

V: TRBV29-1
J: TRBJ1-5
CDR3: SVVAQGAGNQPQH

V: TRBV5-3
J: TRBJ2-5
CDR3: ARSLYGSGQETQY

V: TRBV7-6
J: TRBJ1-1
CDR3: ASSPRLNTEAF

V: TRBV7-2
J: TRBJ1-5
CDR3: ASSLGRNQPQH

V: TRBV5-1
J: TRBJ1-6
CDR3: ASRPGDYNSPLH

V: TRBV7-9
J: TRBJ2-3
CDR3: ASSRRRQADTQY

V: TRBV7-9
J: TRBJ2-3
CDR3: ASSPLSGRVGTDTQY

V: TRBV6-1
J: TRBJ1-6
CDR3: ASSGRQVGKRSPLH

V: TRBV10-1
J: TRBJ1-5
CDR3: ARTLIGHASGNQPQH

V: TRBV29-1
J: TRBJ2-5
CDR3: SVDSSWETQY

V: TRBV9
J: TRBJ2-1
CDR3: ASSVGLAGVYEQF

V: TRBV27
J: TRBJ2-7
CDR3: ASSLMQGSSYEQY

V: TRBV19
J: TRBJ1-2
CDR3: ASSAYIGGYT

V: TRBV5-1
J: TRBJ2-1
CDR3: ASSLMAQGSSNEQF

V: TRBV14
J: TRBJ2-1
CDR3: ASSLRRSSYNEQF

V: TRBV4-1
J: TRBJ2-5
CDR3: ASSQGQGPSSQETQY

V: TRBV6-1
J: TRBJ2-7
CDR3: ASSEALEGPYEQY

V: TRBV9
J: TRBJ2-2
CDR3: ASSAELGSGELF

V: TRBV7-2
J: TRBJ1-5
CDR3: ASSPLSQPQH

V: TRBV29-1
J: TRBJ2-7
CDR3: SVERVGEQY

V: TRBV7-9
J: TRBJ2-1
CDR3: ASSSISGGLDNEQF

V: TRBV5-1
J: TRBJ2-1
CDR3: ASSRVEMLDEQF

V: TRBV5-1
J: TRBJ2-7
CDR3: ASSEIQGSYEQY

V: TRBV5-1
J: TRBJ2-7
CDR3: ASNSGGYHEQY

V: TRBV5-1
J: TRBJ2-5
CDR3: ASSLPGDYLQETQY

V: TRBV11-3
J: TRBJ1-3
CDR3: ASSFQGSSGNTIY

V: TRBV23-1
J: TRBJ2-7
CDR3: ASSHRIDREPSYEQY